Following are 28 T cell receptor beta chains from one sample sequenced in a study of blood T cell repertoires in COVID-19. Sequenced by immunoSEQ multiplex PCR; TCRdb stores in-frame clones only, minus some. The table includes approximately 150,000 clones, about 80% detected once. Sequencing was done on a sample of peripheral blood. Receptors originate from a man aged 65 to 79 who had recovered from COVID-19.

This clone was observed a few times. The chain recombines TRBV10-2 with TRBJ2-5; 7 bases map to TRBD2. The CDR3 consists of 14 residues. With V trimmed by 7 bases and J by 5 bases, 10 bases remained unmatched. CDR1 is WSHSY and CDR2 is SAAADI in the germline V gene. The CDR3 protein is CASKRSAGAETQYF. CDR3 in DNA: TGCGCCAGCAAAAGGTCTGCGGGAGCGGAGACCCAGTACTTC.

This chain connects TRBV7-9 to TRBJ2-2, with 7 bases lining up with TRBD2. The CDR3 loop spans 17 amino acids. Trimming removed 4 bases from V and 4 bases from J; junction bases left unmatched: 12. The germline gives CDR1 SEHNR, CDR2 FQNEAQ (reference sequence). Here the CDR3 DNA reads TGTGCCAGCAGCTCAACCCCAGCGGGACCGGCCACCGGGGAGCTGTTTTTT. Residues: CASSSTPAGPATGELFF.

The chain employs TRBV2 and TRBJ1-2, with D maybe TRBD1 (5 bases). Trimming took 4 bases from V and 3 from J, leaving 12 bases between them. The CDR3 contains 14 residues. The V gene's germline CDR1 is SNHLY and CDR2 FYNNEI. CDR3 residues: CASSVSGEHYGYTF. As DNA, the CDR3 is TGTGCCAGCAGTGTTTCGGGGGAGCACTATGGCTACACCTTC.

The CDR3 protein is CASSVLAGGPDTQYF. The CDR3 DNA reads as TGTGCCAGCAGCGTACTAGCGGGAGGGCCAGATACGCAGTATTTT. This chain links TRBV7-8 with TRBJ2-3, with 13 nucleotides matching TRBD2. Trimming cost V 5 bases and J 4 bases; bases outside gene matches: 3. The CDR3 is made up of 15 amino acids. Germline V gene lookup returns CDR1 SGHVS and CDR2 FQNEAQ.

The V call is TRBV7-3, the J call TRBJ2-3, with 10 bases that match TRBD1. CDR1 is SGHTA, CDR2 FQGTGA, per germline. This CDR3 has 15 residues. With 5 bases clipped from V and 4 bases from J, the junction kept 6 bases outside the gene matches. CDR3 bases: TGTGCCAGCAGCCCGACAGGGGGCAACGCAGATACGCAGTATTTT. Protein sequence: CASSPTGGNADTQYF.

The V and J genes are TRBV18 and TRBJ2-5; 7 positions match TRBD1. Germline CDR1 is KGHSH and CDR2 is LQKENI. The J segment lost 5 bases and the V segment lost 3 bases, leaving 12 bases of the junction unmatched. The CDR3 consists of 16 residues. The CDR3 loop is CASSPRGTGAQETQYF. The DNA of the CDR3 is TGTGCCAGCTCACCCCGAGGTACAGGGGCCCAGGAGACCCAGTACTTC.

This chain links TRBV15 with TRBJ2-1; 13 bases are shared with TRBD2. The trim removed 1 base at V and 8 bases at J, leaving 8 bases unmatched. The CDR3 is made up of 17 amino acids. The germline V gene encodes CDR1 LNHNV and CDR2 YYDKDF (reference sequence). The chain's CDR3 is CATSRAFGLAGEDEQFF. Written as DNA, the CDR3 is TGTGCCACCAGCAGAGCTTTCGGACTAGCGGGAGAGGATGAGCAGTTCTTC.

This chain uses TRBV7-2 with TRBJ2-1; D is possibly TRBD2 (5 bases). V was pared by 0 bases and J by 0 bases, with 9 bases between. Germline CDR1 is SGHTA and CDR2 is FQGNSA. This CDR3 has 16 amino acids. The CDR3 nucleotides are TGTGCCAGCAGCTTAGCGTATGGACTCTCCTACAATGAGCAGTTCTTC. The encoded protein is CASSLAYGLSYNEQFF.

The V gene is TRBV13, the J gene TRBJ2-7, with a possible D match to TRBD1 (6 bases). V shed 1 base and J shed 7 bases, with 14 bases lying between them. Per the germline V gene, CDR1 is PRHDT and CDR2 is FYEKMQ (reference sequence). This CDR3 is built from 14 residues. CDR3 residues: CASSLDYREGEQYF. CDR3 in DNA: TGTGCCAGCAGCTTAGATTACAGGGAAGGAGAGCAGTACTTC.

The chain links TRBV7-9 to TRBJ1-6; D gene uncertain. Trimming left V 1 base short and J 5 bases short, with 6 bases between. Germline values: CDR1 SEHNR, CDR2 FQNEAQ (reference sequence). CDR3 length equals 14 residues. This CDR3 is CASSLGTDNSPLHF. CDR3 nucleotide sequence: TGTGCCAGCAGCTTAGGAACAGATAATTCACCCCTCCACTTT.

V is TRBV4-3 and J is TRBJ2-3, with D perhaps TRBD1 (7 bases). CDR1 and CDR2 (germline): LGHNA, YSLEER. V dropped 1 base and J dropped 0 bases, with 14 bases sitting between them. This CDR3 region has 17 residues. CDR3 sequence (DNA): TGCGCCAGCAGCCAAGGGAGGGGACAGCCGAGCACAGATACGCAGTATTTT. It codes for CASSQGRGQPSTDTQYF.

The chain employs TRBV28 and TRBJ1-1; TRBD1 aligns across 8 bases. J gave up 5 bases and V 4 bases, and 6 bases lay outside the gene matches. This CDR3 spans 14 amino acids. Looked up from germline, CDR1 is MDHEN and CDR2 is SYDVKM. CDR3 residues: CASSSRTGSTEAFF. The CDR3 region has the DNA TGTGCCAGCAGTTCAAGGACAGGGTCGACTGAAGCTTTCTTT.

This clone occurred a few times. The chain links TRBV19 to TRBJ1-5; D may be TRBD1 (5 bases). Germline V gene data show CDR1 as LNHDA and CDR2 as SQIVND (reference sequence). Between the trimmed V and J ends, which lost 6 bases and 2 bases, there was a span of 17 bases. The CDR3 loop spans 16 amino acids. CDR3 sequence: CASSISTGEGNQPQHF. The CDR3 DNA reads TGTGCCAGTAGCATATCCACAGGTGAAGGCAATCAGCCCCAGCATTTT.

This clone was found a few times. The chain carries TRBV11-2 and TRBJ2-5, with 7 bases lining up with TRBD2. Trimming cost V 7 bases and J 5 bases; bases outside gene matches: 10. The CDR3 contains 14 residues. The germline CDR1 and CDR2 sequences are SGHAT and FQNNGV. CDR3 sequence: CASNSEAGFETQYF. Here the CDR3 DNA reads TGTGCCAGCAACTCAGAAGCGGGGTTTGAGACCCAGTACTTC.

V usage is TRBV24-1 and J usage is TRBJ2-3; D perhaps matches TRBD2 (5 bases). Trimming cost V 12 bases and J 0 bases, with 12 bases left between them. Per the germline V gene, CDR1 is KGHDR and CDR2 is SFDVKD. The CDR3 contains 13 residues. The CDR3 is CASSRGSTDTQYF. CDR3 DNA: TGTGCCTCTTCCCGGGGTAGCACAGATACGCAGTATTTT.

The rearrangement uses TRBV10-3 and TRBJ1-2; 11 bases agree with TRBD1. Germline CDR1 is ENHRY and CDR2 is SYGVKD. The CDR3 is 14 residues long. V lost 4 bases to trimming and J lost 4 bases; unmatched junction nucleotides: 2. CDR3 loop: CAISAGTGGYGYTF. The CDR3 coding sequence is TGTGCCATCAGTGCCGGGACAGGGGGCTATGGCTACACCTTC.

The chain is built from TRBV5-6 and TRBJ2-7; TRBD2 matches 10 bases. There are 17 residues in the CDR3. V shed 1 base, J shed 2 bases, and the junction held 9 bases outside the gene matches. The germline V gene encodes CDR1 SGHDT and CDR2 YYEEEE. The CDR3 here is CASSLPAGGPVTYEQYF. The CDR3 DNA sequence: TGTGCCAGCAGCTTGCCAGCGGGAGGGCCGGTAACCTACGAGCAGTACTTC.

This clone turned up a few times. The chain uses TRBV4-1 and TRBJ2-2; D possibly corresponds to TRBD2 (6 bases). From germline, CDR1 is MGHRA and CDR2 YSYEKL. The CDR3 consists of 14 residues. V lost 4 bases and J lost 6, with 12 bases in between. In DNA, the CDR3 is TGCGCCAGCAGCCTATCGGGGGAGGCCGGGGAGCTGTTTTTT. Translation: CASSLSGEAGELFF.

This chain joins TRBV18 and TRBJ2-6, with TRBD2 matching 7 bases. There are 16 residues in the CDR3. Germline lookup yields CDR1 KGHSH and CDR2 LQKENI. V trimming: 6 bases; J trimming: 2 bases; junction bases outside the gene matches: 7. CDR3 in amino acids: CASSPGEGTGANVLTF. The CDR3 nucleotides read TGTGCCAGCTCTCCCGGGGAGGGCACTGGGGCCAACGTCCTGACTTTC.

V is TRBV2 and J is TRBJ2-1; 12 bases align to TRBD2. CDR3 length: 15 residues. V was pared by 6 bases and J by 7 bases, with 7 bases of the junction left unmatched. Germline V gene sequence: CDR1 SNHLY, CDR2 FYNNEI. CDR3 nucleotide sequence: TGTGCCAGCAGCTCCTCTAGCGGGAGGGTGAATGAGCAGTTCTTC. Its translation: CASSSSSGRVNEQFF.

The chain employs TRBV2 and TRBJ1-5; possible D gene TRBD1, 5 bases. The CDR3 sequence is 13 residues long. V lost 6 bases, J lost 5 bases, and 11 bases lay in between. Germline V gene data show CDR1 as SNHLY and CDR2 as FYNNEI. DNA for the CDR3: TGTGCCAGCAGGCAGGGAATGGATCAGCCCCAGCATTTT. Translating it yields CASRQGMDQPQHF.

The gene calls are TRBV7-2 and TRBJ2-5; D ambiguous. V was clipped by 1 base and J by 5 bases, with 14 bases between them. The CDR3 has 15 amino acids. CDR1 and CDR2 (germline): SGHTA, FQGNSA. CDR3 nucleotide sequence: TGTGCCAGCAGCTTAGTCGGGTTAGAGGCTGAGACCCAGTACTTC. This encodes CASSLVGLEAETQYF.

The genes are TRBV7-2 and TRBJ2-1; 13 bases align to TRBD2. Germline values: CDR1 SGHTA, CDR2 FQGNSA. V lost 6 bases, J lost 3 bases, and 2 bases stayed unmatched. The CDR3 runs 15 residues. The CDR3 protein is CASSRTSGSYNEQFF. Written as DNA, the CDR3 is TGTGCCAGCAGTCGGACTAGCGGGAGCTACAATGAGCAGTTCTTC.

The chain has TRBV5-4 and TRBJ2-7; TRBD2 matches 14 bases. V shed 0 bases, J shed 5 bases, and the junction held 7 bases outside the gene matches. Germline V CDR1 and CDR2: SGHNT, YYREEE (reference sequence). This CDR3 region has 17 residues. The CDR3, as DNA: TGTGCCAGCAGCTTGGGCCGGACTAGCGGGAGGCCCCACGAGCAGTACTTC. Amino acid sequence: CASSLGRTSGRPHEQYF.

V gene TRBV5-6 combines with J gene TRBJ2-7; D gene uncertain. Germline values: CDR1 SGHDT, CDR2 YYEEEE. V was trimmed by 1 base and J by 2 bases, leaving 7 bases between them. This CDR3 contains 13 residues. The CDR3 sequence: CASSLPGPYEQYF. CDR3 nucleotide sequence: TGTGCCAGCAGCTTGCCAGGTCCCTACGAGCAGTACTTC. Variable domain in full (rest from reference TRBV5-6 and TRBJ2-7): DAGVTQSPTHLIKTRGQQVTLRCSPKSGHDTVSWYQQALGQGPQFIFQYYEEEERQRGNFPDRFSGHQFPNYSSELNVNALLLGDSALYLCASSLPGPYEQYFGPGTRLTVT.

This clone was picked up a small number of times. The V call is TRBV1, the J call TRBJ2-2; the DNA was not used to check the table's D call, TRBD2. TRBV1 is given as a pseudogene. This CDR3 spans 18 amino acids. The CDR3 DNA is TGCACCAGCAGCAGGACTAGCGGGAGGCTACCGAACACCGGGGAGCTGTTTTTT. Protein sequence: CTSSRTSGRLPNTGELFF.

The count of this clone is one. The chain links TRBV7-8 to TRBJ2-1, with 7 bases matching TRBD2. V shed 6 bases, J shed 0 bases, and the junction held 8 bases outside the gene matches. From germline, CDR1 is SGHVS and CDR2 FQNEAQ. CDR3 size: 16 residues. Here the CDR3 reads CASRYGAGSSYNEQFF. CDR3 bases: TGTGCCAGCAGGTACGGAGCGGGGAGCTCCTACAATGAGCAGTTCTTC. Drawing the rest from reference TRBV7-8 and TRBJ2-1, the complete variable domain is GAGVSQSPRYKVAKRGQDVALRCDPISGHVSLFWYQQALGQGPEFLTYFQNEAQLDKSGLPSDRFFAERPEGSVSTLKIQRTQQEDSAVYLCASRYGAGSSYNEQFFGPGTRLTVL.

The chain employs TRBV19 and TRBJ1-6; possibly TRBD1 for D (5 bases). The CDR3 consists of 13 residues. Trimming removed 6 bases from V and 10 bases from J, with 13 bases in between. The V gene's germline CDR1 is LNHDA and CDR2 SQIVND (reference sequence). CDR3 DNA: TGTGCCAGTAGCCCAGGGCTGGGGTCACCCCTCCACTTT. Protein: CASSPGLGSPLHF.